The 5 T cell receptor beta chains presented below share a single source sample, sequenced in a study of cytomegalovirus exposure and HLA in healthy donors. The PCR used 60 Vbeta and 13 Jbeta primers. TCRdb keeps only in-frame clones here, not all; method: immunoSEQ multiplex PCR. The sample has tens of thousands of clones; more than 80% are singletons. Source material: PBMCs. The receptors come from a human donor in good health.

In its sample, this clone was seen a few times. This chain connects TRBV5-1 to TRBJ2-1; D is unclear. The germline V gene encodes CDR1 SGHRS and CDR2 YFSETQ. The CDR3 is 14 amino acids. Trimming shortened V by 3 bases and J by 10 bases, and 17 bases separated the two germline ends. The CDR3: CASSSGGVADEQFF. The DNA for the CDR3 is TGCGCCAGCAGCTCTGGCGGTGTAGCAGACGAGCAGTTCTTC.

V is TRBV7-8 and J is TRBJ2-2, with 9 bases that match TRBD2. Trimming at V came to 3 bases and at J to 2 bases, leaving 7 bases not matched to a gene. The CDR3 loop spans 17 amino acids. Germline V gives CDR1 SGHVS, CDR2 FQNEAQ. The CDR3 nucleotides read TGTGCCAGCAGCTTCCAGCGGGGGGCCTCTAACACCGGGGAGCTGTTTTTT. It is translated as CASSFQRGASNTGELFF.

This chain joins TRBV6-1 and TRBJ2-5; 9 nucleotides agree with TRBD1. From germline, CDR1 is MNHNS and CDR2 SASEGT. This CDR3 contains 15 residues. The ends lost 1 base at V and 5 bases at J; junction bases unmatched: 5. In DNA, the CDR3 is TGTGCCAGCAGTGAAGGGGACAGGGAGCACGAGACCCAGTACTTC. Amino acid sequence: CASSEGDREHETQYF.

The chain links TRBV5-4 to TRBJ2-1, with D possibly matching TRBD2 (6 bases). This CDR3 has 15 residues. CDR1 and CDR2 (germline): SGHNT, YYREEE (reference sequence). Deletions cut 3 bases from V and 0 bases from J, with 10 bases between. The CDR3 sequence is CASSSMGGSYNEQFF. CDR3 DNA: TGTGCCAGCAGCTCCATGGGAGGCTCCTACAATGAGCAGTTCTTC.

The V and J genes are TRBV28 and TRBJ1-4, with D unclear. V lost 5 bases and J lost 0, with 13 bases in between. Germline CDR1 MDHEN, CDR2 SYDVKM. The length of the CDR3 is 16 residues. CDR3 nucleotide sequence: TGTGCCAGCAGTCCTTCCCTCTTTGCAACTAATGAAAAACTGTTTTTT. It codes for CASSPSLFATNEKLFF.